This T cell receptor (beta chain) was recovered during a study of blood T cells in healthy people across ages. On the study more broadly: Template switching caught about one barcoded beta molecule for each two T cells.

Study-level points and caveats: A strong correlation was found between TCR beta diversity and the percentage of naive T cells.

This clonotype has only a few counts. Its antigen is unknown. PBMCs numbering at least 6 million were isolated per sample. CDR3 length equals 14 residues. The ends were cut back, 6 bases at V and 1 base at J, with 13 bases in the middle. Per germline, CDR1 SGHRS and CDR2 YFSETQ. A sample-barcoded 5' primer and a J-beta primer mix were used in a second PCR of roughly 6 to 11 cycles. Each CDR3 protein is one row after TCRdb ran MiXCR on the 5' RACE reads. This table has 540,000 or so distinct CDR3 sequences, about 25% appearing once. The source material was blood. The receptor comes from a woman in her seventies in good health. The rearrangement joins TRBV5-1 to TRBJ1-1, with a possible D match to TRBD1 (5 bases). The CDR3 protein is CASTQGTENTEAFF. The CDR3 region has the DNA TGCGCCAGCACCCAAGGGACGGAGAACACTGAAGCTTTCTTT.